This T cell receptor beta chain was sequenced during a study of molecular identifiers for immune sequencing clone quantification. Study overall: Split five ways in replicates, RNA from around 20,000 or 99,000 naive CD8 cells had four portions sequenced.

Previously published methods and listed TCR primers were used for the bulk TCR libraries. TCRdb ran MiXCR on the PCR reads and lists one entry per CDR3 protein. This sample carries 460,000 or so distinct CDR3 sequences, about a fifth of them seen once, and the ten largest clones take approximately 0.8%. When naive CD8 T cells were sorted, they were gated as CD8+CD4-CCR7+CD45RA+. V was shortened by 4 bases and J by 6 bases, with 7 bases between the two germline ends. This CDR3 has 12 amino acids. The germline gives CDR1 MGHDK, CDR2 SYGVNS. In this sample, this clonotype turned up many times. This sequence joins TRBV25-1 and TRBJ2-1; no clear D. The sample comprised naive CD8+ T cells from blood, with Jurkat cell RNA spiked in. Noted subset: FACS-sorted CD8+CD4-CCR7+CD45RA+ naive T cells. The TCR was taken from a human donor in good health. Some libraries in this study had Jurkat cell RNA spiked in. The CDR3 reads CASSGMANEQFF. In DNA form, the CDR3 reads TGTGCCAGCAGTGGAATGGCCAATGAGCAGTTCTTC.